This T cell receptor beta chain emerged from a study of control samples from healthy donors and cancer patients. The table came from immunoSEQ multiplex PCR; TCRdb's copy has only in-frame clones and leaves some out. This sample has 55,000 to 85,000 clones, with approximately 89% found just once. This TCR was sampled from a woman in her 50s with head and neck cancer. Specimen: PBMCs.

This CDR3 is CASSDLVAGASYEQFF. The DNA for the CDR3 is TGCGCCAGCAGCGACCTAGTGGCGGGGGCTTCGTATGAGCAGTTCTTC. V and J are TRBV5-1 and TRBJ2-1; possible D gene TRBD2, 7 bases. V was shortened by 4 bases and J by 8 bases, with 22 bases between the two germline ends. The germline gives CDR1 SGHRS, CDR2 YFSETQ. The CDR3 covers 16 residues.